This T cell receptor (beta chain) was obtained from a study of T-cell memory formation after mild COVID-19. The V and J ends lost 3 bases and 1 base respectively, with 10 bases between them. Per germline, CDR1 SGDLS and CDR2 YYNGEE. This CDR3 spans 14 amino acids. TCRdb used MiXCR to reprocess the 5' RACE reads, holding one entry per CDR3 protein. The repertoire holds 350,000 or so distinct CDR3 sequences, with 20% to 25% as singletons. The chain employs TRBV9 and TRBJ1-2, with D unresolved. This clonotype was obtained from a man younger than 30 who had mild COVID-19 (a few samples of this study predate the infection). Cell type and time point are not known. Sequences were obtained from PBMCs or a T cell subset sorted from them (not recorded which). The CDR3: CASSDYQLNYGYTF. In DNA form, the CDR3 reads TGTGCCAGCAGCGACTATCAGCTTAACTATGGCTACACCTTC.